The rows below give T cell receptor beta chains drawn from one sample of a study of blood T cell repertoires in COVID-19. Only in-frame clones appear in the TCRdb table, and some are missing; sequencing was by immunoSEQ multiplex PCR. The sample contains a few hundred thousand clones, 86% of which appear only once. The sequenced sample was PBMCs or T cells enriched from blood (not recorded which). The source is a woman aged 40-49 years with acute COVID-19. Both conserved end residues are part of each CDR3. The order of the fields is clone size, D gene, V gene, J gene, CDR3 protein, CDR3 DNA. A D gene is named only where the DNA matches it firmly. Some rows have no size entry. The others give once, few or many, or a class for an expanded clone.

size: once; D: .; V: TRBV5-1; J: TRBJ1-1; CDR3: CASSLATKMNTEAFF; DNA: TGCGCCAGCAGCTTGGCAACAAAAATGAACACTGAAGCTTTCTTT
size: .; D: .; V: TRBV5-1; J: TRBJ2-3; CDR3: CASSLGSGSTDTQYF; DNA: TGCGCCAGCAGCTTGGGTAGCGGAAGCACAGATACGCAGTATTTT
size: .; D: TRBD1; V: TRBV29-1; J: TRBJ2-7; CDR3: CSVEDRQGRGASYEQYF; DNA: TGCAGCGTTGAAGATCGACAGGGCCGCGGTGCCTCCTACGAGCAGTACTTC
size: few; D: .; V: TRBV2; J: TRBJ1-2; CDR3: CASSELREGAGYTF; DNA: TGTGCCAGCAGTGAGCTCAGGGAGGGTGCTGGCTACACCTTC
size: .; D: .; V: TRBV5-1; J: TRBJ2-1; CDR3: CASSLEAQGNEQFF; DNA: TGCGCCAGCAGCTTGGAGGCCCAGGGCAATGAGCAGTTCTTC
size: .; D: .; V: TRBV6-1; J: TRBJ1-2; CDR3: CASSDRGYGYTF; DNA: TGTGCCAGCAGTGACAGGGGTTATGGCTACACCTTC
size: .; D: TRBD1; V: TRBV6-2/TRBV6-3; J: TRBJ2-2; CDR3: CASSYGQGATGELFF; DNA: TGTGCCAGCAGTTACGGACAGGGGGCGACCGGGGAGCTGTTTTTT
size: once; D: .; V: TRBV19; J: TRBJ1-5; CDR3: CASSMGEDNQPQHF; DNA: TGTGCCAGTAGTATGGGGGAGGACAATCAGCCCCAGCATTTT
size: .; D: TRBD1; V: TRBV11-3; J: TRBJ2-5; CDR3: CASSLAPGQGKTQYF; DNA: TGTGCCAGCAGCTTAGCTCCGGGACAGGGAAAGACCCAGTACTTC
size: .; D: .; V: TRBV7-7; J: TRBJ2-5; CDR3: CASSLKLAYSGGTQYF; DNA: TGTGCCAGCAGCCTAAAACTAGCATACTCTGGGGGGACCCAGTACTTC
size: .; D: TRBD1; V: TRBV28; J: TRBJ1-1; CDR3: CASRWDRGGTEAFF; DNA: TGTGCCAGCAGATGGGACAGGGGAGGCACTGAAGCTTTCTTT
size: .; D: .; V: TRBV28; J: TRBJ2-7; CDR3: CASSFKSTPSYEQYF; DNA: TGTGCCAGCAGTTTCAAATCGACACCCTCCTACGAGCAGTACTTC
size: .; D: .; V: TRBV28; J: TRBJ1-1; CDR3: CASSLVRGSAFF; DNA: TGTGCCAGCAGTTTAGTTAGGGGATCAGCTTTCTTT
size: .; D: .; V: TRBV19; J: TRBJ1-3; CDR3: CASSIQGISGNTIYF; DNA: TGTGCCAGTAGTATCCAGGGGATCTCTGGAAACACCATATATTTT
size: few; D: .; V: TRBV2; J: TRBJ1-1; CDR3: CASLVNALRGAFF; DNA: TGTGCCAGCCTGGTGAACGCCCTCAGGGGAGCTTTCTTT
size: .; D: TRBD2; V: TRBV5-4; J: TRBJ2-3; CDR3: CASSKRLAGDGTDTQYF; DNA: TGTGCCAGCAGCAAAAGACTAGCGGGAGATGGCACAGATACGCAGTATTTT